The rows below give T cell receptor beta chains drawn from one sample of a study of CD8 T cells in Susac syndrome. From the immunoSEQ multiplex PCR reads, TCRdb called clonotypes with MiXCR, one entry per CDR3 protein. The sample lists around 100,000 distinct CDR3 sequences, approximately 95% occurring once. Source material: CD8+ T cells from PBMCs. These receptors came from a human donor with Susac syndrome. The conserved cysteine and the conserved F or W are not part of the CDR3 here. D genes are given only for firm matches. Not every row has a clone size; where given, it reads once, few, many or a size class.

.	.	TRBV18	TRBJ2-5	ASSPQGGIQETQY
.	TRBD1	TRBV19	TRBJ2-2	ASCGDRVTGELF
once	.	TRBV4-1	TRBJ1-2	ASSQVAGYGYT
.	.	TRBV10-3	TRBJ2-7	AISEGHEQY
once	.	TRBV9	TRBJ2-3	ASSVEVSDTQY
.	.	TRBV29-1	TRBJ1-5	SVGISNQPQH
.	TRBD2	TRBV3-1	TRBJ2-1	ASSQPLGLAGSNEQF
.	.	TRBV6-1	TRBJ1-5	ASRTDLSNQPQH
.	.	TRBV27	TRBJ2-3	ASSLSSWGTDTQY
.	TRBD2	TRBV9	TRBJ2-7	ASSLGLAGTEQY
once	TRBD2	TRBV12-3/TRBV12-4	TRBJ2-3	ASRASGGLDTQY
.	.	TRBV14	TRBJ1-6	ASSQTGGSSPLH
.	TRBD1	TRBV12-3/TRBV12-4	TRBJ2-1	ASRYRGNEQF
.	TRBD1	TRBV3-1	TRBJ1-1	ASSRDRGNTEAF
once	.	TRBV12-3/TRBV12-4	TRBJ1-5	ASSPQGARPQH
.	.	TRBV9	TRBJ2-1	ASSGSSDEQF
.	TRBD2	TRBV3-1	TRBJ2-5	ASSQGGLAGEETQY
.	.	TRBV20-1	TRBJ2-3	SAPGQLVDTQY
.	TRBD1	TRBV29-1	TRBJ1-2	SVEVFQGGFFEGYT
once	TRBD2	TRBV20-1	TRBJ2-2	SASGGYTGELF
.	.	TRBV9	TRBJ1-2	ASSSTSGAYGYT
.	.	TRBV12-3/TRBV12-4	TRBJ1-2	ASSSPGRSNYGYT
once	TRBD1	TRBV2	TRBJ1-5	ASRRGQSNQPQH
.	.	TRBV27	TRBJ2-7	ASSPWADGEQY
.	.	TRBV20-1	TRBJ1-2	SAGPRTDYGYT
.	.	TRBV19	TRBJ2-1	ASSKQTFYNEQF
.	.	TRBV6-4	TRBJ2-7	ASSDSIGGYEQY
.	.	TRBV4-2	TRBJ2-1	ASSQGDSGEQF
.	.	TRBV7-6	TRBJ2-5	ASSLVGQETQY
.	TRBD2	TRBV2	TRBJ2-1	ASSDGGGNEQF
.	TRBD1	TRBV3-1	TRBJ2-7	ASSPGTGTSYEQY
once	TRBD1	TRBV19	TRBJ1-2	ASSGLGTVDGYT
.	.	TRBV20-1	TRBJ1-2	SANINYGYT
.	.	TRBV19	TRBJ1-1	ASSTGNTEAF
.	TRBD2	TRBV5-6	TRBJ2-7	ASSPAGLAVYEQY
.	TRBD2	TRBV6-5	TRBJ2-4	ASTTGGTKNIQY
.	.	TRBV12-3/TRBV12-4	TRBJ1-5	ASSPNTGGIRQPQH